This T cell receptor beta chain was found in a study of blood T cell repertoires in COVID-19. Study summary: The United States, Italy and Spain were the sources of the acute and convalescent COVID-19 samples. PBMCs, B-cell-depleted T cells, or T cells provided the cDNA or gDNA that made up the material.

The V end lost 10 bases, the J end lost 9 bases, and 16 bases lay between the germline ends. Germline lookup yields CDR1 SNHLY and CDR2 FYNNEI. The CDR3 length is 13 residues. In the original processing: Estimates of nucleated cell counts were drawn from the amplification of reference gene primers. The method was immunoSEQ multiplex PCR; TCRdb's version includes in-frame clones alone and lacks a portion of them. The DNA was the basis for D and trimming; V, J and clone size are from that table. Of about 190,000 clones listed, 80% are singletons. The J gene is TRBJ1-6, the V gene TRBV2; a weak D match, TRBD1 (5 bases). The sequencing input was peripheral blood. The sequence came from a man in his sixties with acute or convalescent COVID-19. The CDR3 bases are TGTGCCACAAACCGGGACTTAAGTTCACCCCTCCACTTT. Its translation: CATNRDLSSPLHF.